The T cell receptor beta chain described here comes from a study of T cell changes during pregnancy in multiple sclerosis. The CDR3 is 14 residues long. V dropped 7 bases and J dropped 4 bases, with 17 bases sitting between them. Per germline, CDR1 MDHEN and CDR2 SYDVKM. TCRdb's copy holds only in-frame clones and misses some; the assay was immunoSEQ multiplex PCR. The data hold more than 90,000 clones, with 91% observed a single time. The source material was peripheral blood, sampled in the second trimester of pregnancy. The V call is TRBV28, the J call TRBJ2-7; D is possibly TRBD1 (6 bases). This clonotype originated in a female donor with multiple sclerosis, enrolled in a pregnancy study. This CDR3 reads CASTGHTAGYEQYF. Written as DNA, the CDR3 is TGTGCCAGCACGGGACACACTGCAGGGTACGAGCAGTACTTC.